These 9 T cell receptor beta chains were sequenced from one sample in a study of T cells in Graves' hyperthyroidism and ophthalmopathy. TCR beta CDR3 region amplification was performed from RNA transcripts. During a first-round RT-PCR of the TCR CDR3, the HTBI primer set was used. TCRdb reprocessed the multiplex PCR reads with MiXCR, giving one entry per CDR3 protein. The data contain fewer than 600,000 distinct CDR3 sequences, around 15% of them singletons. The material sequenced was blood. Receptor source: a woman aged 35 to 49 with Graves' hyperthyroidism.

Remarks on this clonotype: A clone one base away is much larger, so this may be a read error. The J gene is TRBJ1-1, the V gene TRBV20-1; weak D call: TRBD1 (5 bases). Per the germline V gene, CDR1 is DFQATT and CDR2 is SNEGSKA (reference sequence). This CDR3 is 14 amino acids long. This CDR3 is CSARRSGKNTEALF. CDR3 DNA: TGCAGTGCTAGGCGGTCAGGGAAGAACACTGAAGCTCTCTTT.

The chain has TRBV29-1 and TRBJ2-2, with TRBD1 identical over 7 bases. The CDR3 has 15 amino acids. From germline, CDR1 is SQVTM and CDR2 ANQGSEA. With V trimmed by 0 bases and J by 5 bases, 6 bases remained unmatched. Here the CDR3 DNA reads TGCAGCGTTGAAGATTGGACAGGTGGGACCGGGGAGCTGTTTTTT. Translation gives CSVEDWTGGTGELFF.

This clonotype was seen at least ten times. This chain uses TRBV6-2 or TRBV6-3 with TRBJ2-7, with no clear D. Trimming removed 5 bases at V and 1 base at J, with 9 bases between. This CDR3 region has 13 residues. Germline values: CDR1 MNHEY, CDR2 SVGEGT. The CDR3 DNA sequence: TGTGCCAGCAGTCACTATACGTCCTACGAGCAGTACTTC. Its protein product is CASSHYTSYEQYF.

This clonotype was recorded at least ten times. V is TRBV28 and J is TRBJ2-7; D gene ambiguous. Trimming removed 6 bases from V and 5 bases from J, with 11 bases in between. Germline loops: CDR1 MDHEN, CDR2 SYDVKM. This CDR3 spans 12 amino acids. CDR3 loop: CASRDTLHEQYF. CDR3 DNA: TGTGCCAGCAGGGATACTCTTCACGAGCAGTACTTC.

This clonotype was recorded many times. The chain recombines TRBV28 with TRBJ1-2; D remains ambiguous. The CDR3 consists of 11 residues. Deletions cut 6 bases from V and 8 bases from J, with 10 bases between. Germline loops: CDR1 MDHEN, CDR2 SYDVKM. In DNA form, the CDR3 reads TGTGCCAGCAGCCCCCGGACGGGCTACACCTTC. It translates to CASSPRTGYTF.

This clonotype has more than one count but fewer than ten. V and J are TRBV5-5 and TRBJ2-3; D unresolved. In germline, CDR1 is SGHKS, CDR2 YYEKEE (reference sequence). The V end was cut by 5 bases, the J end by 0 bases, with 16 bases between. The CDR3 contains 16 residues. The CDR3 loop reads CASSEEQIDSTDTQYF. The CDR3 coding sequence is TGTGCCAGCAGTGAAGAACAGATCGATAGCACAGATACGCAGTATTTT.

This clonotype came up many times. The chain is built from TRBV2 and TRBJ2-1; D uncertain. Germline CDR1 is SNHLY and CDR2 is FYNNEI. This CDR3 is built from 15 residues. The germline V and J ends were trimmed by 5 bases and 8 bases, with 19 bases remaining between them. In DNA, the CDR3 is TGTGCCAGCAGTCAGTTAGACAAGGGATGGGATGAGCAGTTCTTC. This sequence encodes CASSQLDKGWDEQFF. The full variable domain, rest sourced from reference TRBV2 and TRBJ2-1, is EPEVTQTPSHQVTQMGQEVILRCVPISNHLYFYWYRQILGQKVEFLVSFYNNEISEKSEIFDDQFSVERPDGSNFTLKIRSTKLEDSAMYFCASSQLDKGWDEQFFGPGTRLTVL.

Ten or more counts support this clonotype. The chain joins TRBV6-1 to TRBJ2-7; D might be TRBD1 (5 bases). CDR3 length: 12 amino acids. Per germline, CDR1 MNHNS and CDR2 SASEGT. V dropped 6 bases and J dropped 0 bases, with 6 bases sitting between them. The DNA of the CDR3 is TGTGCCAGCAGACAGGACTCCTACGAGCAGTACTTC. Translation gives CASRQDSYEQYF.

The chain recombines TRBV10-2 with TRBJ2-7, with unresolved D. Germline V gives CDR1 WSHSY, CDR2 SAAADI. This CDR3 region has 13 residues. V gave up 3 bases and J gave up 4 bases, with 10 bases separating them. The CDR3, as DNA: TGCGCCAGCAGTGACCAGCGTGCGTACGAGCAGTACTTC. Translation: CASSDQRAYEQYF.